The text below deals with one T cell receptor beta chain. This clonotype was observed a handful of times. Its recognized antigen is unknown. No much larger clone exists at a distance of one base, and base qualities are not known. This sample was taken from a study of T-cell memory formation after mild COVID-19 (dated by TCRdb to the early 2020s). For the study in its entirety: TCR sequence clusters from the two donors were largely donor specific. In a couple of donors, T-cell clones that expanded and contracted after mild COVID-19 were tracked by sequencing TCRalpha and TCRbeta repertoires over time. Two young, previously healthy adult volunteers, one female and one male, were included in the cohort. What the work shows at the level of the full study, not this receptor alone: Some responding clones were found in pre-infection memory, which suggests that pre-existing cross-reactive memory T cells took part in the SARS-CoV-2 response. Contracting CD4+ clones appeared mostly in the CM and EM memory subsets, whereas CD8+ clones were enriched in EMRA. From day 15 to 85, contracting clones showed balanced CD4/CD8 phenotypes, whereas a second wave of clones that expanded from day 15 to 37 leaned towards CD4+. The study included only a couple of mild cases, and larger cohorts that include severe cases with pre-infection samples were judged to be necessary. The second-wave clones that peaked on day 37 were not confirmed to be SARS-CoV-2 specific.

TCRdb lists the instrument as Illumina NovaSeq 6000. Using 5'RACE with constant-segment primers, TCRalpha and TCRbeta cDNA libraries were constructed, with sample barcodes and unique molecular identifiers added in the process. RNA was extracted from every sample with Trizol reagent. The libraries were amplified in two PCR steps, and the second step added a second sample barcode and Illumina TruSeq adapters. Sequencing of the libraries was done on an Illumina NovaSeq, producing 2 x 150 bp paired-end reads. Per the source publication's procedure: With migec v1.2.7, reads were demultiplexed and then collapsed into UMI-guided consensus sequences. Using mixcr v2.1.11, UMI consensuses were aligned to TRA and TRB V and J templates and then assembled into clonotypes. A clonotype was counted as expanded or contracted only if both edgeR and NoisET called the change significant, with noise models trained on biological replicates. For edgeR calls, the cutoffs were a false discovery rate-adjusted p below 0.01 and a log2 fold-change threshold of 1. As an exploratory analysis of dynamics, PCA with hierarchical clustering was applied to max-normalized trajectories of the 1000 most abundant clonotypes. The CD4 or CD8 phenotype of responding clones was assigned using the separately sequenced CD4+ and CD8+ repertoires. In TCRdb, the public reads were trimmed at Q25 with fastp and aligned with MiXCR, with productive beta chains retained. CDR3 protein sequences are deduplicated, and each keeps its most common genes and DNA. The V and J calls, along with clone size, are taken from TCRdb and not from the paper's own processing. In all, the sample holds fewer than 250,000 distinct CDR3 sequences, and more than 9% of those were seen once. Just over 3% of the sample is taken by the ten largest.

The CDR3 spans 13 residues, from the cysteine through the valine. Just CDR3 DNA is preserved here, 39 bases in frame from base 1. As encoded in the germline V gene, CDR1 is KGHSH while CDR2 is LQKENI. The V and J ends are trimmed by 6 bases and 5 bases, leaving 14 bases between them. PBMCs were isolated by Ficoll-Paque density gradient centrifugation. This TCR was recovered from a man between 18 and 29 years old who had mild COVID-19 (a few samples of this study predate the infection). The sample titles of this study are shuffled in the database, so cell type and time point are left out; the donor was told from shared clones. The rearrangement joined TRBV18 to TRBJ2-7, and the D gene may be TRBD2, 6 bases matching. The sequenced sample was PBMCs or a T cell subset sorted from them (not recorded which). The base sequence is TGTGCCAGCTCCGAGGCGGGATCTGACGAGCAGTACGTC. Its amino acids are CASSEAGSDEQYV.